The next 22 T cell receptor beta chains were all read from a single sample in a study of OX40 agonist ivuxolimab in advanced cancers. Produced via immunoSEQ multiplex PCR; TCRdb's table is partial and in-frame only. The sample lists some 50,000 clones; approximately 80% were seen once. The sample in question was CD4+ or CD8+ T cells sorted from blood, obtained in a trial of the OX40 agonist ivuxolimab. The receptors were gathered from an adult with an advanced solid tumor such as melanoma, head and neck, liver or kidney cancer.

This chain links TRBV2 with TRBJ2-5, with TRBD2 as a possible D gene (7 bases). Between the trimmed V and J ends, which lost 6 bases and 4 bases, there was a span of 15 bases. CDR3 length equals 14 residues. The germline CDR1 and CDR2 sequences are SNHLY and FYNNEI. The CDR3 region is CASRGRGQGETQYF. The CDR3 coding sequence is TGTGCCAGCAGAGGGCGGGGGCAGGGAGAGACCCAGTACTTC.

For the CDR3, the DNA is TGTGCCAGCAGCGGTATTTCGAACTATGGCTACACCTTC. This sequence encodes CASSGISNYGYTF. The V gene is TRBV11-3, the J gene TRBJ1-2, with D unresolved. Germline V CDR1 and CDR2: SGHNT, YENEEA. The CDR3 has 13 amino acids. V lost 5 bases to trimming and J lost 2 bases, with 9 bases between them.

The chain has TRBV25-1 and TRBJ2-7; weak D call: TRBD1 (7 bases). Germline V gene data show CDR1 as MGHDK and CDR2 as SYGVNS. The CDR3 extends over 15 amino acids. V was pared by 1 base and J by 2 bases, with 12 bases between. The CDR3 coding sequence is TGTGCCAGCAGTGAATTTCAGGGGGGTCCCTACGAGCAGTACTTC. Protein: CASSEFQGGPYEQYF.

V is TRBV5-1 and J is TRBJ2-5; TRBD2 matches at 13 bases. The CDR3 has 15 amino acids. Germline V lookup: CDR1 SGHRS, CDR2 YFSETQ. Germline trimming cut 4 bases from V and 3 bases from J; bases unmatched to any gene: 3. Here the CDR3 DNA reads TGCGCCAGCAGCATTGGGACTAGCGGGAAAGAGACCCAGTACTTC. It is translated as CASSIGTSGKETQYF.

The chain combines TRBV7-7 with TRBJ2-2; no reliable D call. Per the germline V gene, CDR1 is SSHAT and CDR2 is FNYEAQ (reference sequence). V was cut by 4 bases and J by 6 bases, with 6 bases left in between. The CDR3 loop spans 12 amino acids. The chain's CDR3 is CASSSEAGELFF. In DNA form, the CDR3 reads TGTGCCAGCAGCTCCGAAGCCGGGGAGCTGTTTTTT.

V gene TRBV21-1 combines with J gene TRBJ1-2; whether TRBD1, the table's D call, matches the DNA was not checked. TRBV21-1 is noted as a pseudogene. CDR3 length equals 18 residues. CDR3 sequence: CASKAPELQGAQVYGYTF. Written as DNA, the CDR3 is TGTGCCAGCAAAGCGCCAGAACTACAGGGGGCGCAGGTGTATGGCTACACCTTC.

The J gene is TRBJ2-1, the V gene TRBV27; the D gene is possibly TRBD2 (7 bases). V was shortened by 0 bases and J by 2 bases, with 11 bases between the two germline ends. The CDR3 consists of 16 residues. Looked up from germline, CDR1 is MNHEY and CDR2 is SMNVEV (reference sequence). In DNA form, the CDR3 reads TGTGCCAGCAGTTTATCGGGGGGGCTGACCTACAATGAGCAGTTCTTC. Translated, it gives CASSLSGGLTYNEQFF.

The chain uses TRBV19 and TRBJ1-5; 9 nucleotides line up with TRBD1. The length of the CDR3 is 15 residues. Germline CDR1 and CDR2: LNHDA and SQIVND (reference sequence). V gave up 10 bases and J gave up 6 bases; unmatched junction bases: 13. CDR3 in amino acids: CATQGQGGLGQPQHF. The CDR3 DNA reads as TGTGCCACCCAGGGACAGGGCGGGTTGGGTCAGCCCCAGCATTTT.

The chain uses TRBV28 and TRBJ2-7, with unresolved D. The CDR3 spans 14 residues. V was shortened by 5 bases and J by 3 bases, with 14 bases between the two germline ends. Per germline, CDR1 MDHEN and CDR2 SYDVKM. The CDR3 protein is CASSVGIGDYEQYF. In DNA form, the CDR3 reads TGTGCCAGCAGTGTTGGAATTGGTGACTACGAGCAGTACTTC.

V usage is TRBV6-1 and J usage is TRBJ1-2; TRBD1 matches 8 bases. The V gene end was trimmed by 7 bases and the J gene end by 5 bases; junction bases not matched to a gene: 6. CDR3 length: 13 residues. Germline CDR1 and CDR2: MNHNS and SASEGT. In DNA form, the CDR3 reads TGTGCCAGCAATCGGGACAGGAGTTATGGCTACACCTTC. Residues: CASNRDRSYGYTF.

This clone was observed a handful of times. The chain recombines TRBV18 with TRBJ2-3; 10 positions match TRBD2. CDR1 and CDR2 from the germline V gene are KGHSH and LQKENI. V was pared by 5 bases and J by 0 bases, with 5 bases of the junction left unmatched. The CDR3 is made up of 16 amino acids. The CDR3 nucleotides are TGTGCCAGCTCATCCCAAGCGGGGGGGAGCACAGATACGCAGTATTTT. Translated: CASSSQAGGSTDTQYF. Supplemented by reference TRBV18 and TRBJ2-3, the full variable domain reads NAGVMQNPRHLVRRRGQEARLRCSPMKGHSHVYWYRQLPEEGLKFMVYLQKENIIDESGMPKERFSAEFPKEGPSILRIQQVVRGDSAAYFCASSSQAGGSTDTQYFGPGTRLTVL.

The chain combines TRBV2 with TRBJ1-2, with 9 positions matching TRBD1. There are 13 residues in the CDR3. Per germline, CDR1 SNHLY and CDR2 FYNNEI. Trimming cost V 7 bases and J 8 bases; bases outside gene matches: 8. In DNA form, the CDR3 reads TGTGCCAGCATCCTACAGGGGGCGCGGGGCTACACCTTC. It specifies CASILQGARGYTF.

The chain recombines TRBV6-5 with TRBJ2-1, with 8 bases matching TRBD1. V was clipped by 6 bases and J by 9 bases; unmatched bases: 13. The CDR3 is 15 residues long. From germline, CDR1 is MNHEY and CDR2 SVGAGI. The CDR3 DNA reads as TGTGCCAGCAGCCCCACGGACAGGGTTCAGAGTGAGCAGTTCTTC. It codes for CASSPTDRVQSEQFF.

V gene TRBV10-2 combines with J gene TRBJ2-6; 9 positions agree with TRBD1. The junction had 11 bases not matched to a gene; V was cut back by 9 bases and J by 2 bases. The germline V gene encodes CDR1 WSHSY and CDR2 SAAADI. The CDR3 is 17 amino acids. CDR3 residues: CASIPGQGLPGANVLTF. As DNA, the CDR3 is TGCGCCAGTATACCGGGACAGGGACTACCTGGGGCCAACGTCCTGACTTTC.

The chain links TRBV2 to TRBJ1-3; 7 bases fit TRBD1. This CDR3 spans 17 amino acids. Per the germline V gene, CDR1 is SNHLY and CDR2 is FYNNEI. V shed 1 base, J shed 3 bases, and the junction held 9 bases outside the gene matches. CDR3 loop: CASSEDFLRTGGNTIYF. The DNA of the CDR3 is TGTGCCAGCAGTGAAGACTTCTTAAGGACAGGTGGAAACACCATATATTTT.

The chain recombines TRBV5-1 with TRBJ1-5; D not certain. V was cut by 4 bases and J by 0 bases, with 8 bases left in between. The CDR3 loop spans 14 amino acids. Germline CDR1 reads SGHRS; CDR2 reads YFSETQ. The CDR3, as DNA: TGCGCCAGCAGCCAGGACCCTAGCAATCAGCCCCAGCATTTT. Protein product: CASSQDPSNQPQHF.

For this clone: Additional DNA sequences in this sample encode the identical CDR3. The chain links TRBV2 to TRBJ2-1; perhaps TRBD1 as D (5 bases). Germline V gene lookup returns CDR1 SNHLY and CDR2 FYNNEI. The V end was cut by 4 bases, the J end by 4 bases, with 8 bases between. The CDR3 runs 13 residues. CDR3 loop: CASSGTRYNEQFF. In DNA, the CDR3 is TGTGCCAGCAGTGGGACACGTTACAATGAGCAGTTCTTC. The full variable domain, with the rest looked up from reference TRBV2 and TRBJ2-1, is EPEVTQTPSHQVTQMGQEVILRCVPISNHLYFYWYRQILGQKVEFLVSFYNNEISEKSEIFDDQFSVERPDGSNFTLKIRSTKLEDSAMYFCASSGTRYNEQFFGPGTRLTVL.

The chain combines TRBV11-2 with TRBJ1-3; D is unresolved. CDR3 length equals 15 residues. CDR1 is SGHAT and CDR2 is FQNNGV in the germline V gene. Trimming removed 5 bases at V and 0 bases at J, with 11 bases between. CDR3 nucleotide sequence: TGTGCCAGCAGCCCCCGATCAGGCTCTGGAAACACCATATATTTT. Protein product: CASSPRSGSGNTIYF.

The chain couples TRBV28 to TRBJ1-2; 7 bases line up with TRBD1. The CDR3 loop spans 18 amino acids. In germline, CDR1 is MDHEN, CDR2 SYDVKM. V shed 4 bases and J 4 bases; nucleotides not matched to a gene: 18. This CDR3 is CASSSTFGSQGLGYGYTF. CDR3 sequence (DNA): TGTGCCAGCAGTTCAACGTTCGGGTCACAGGGGCTCGGCTATGGCTACACCTTC.

The chain has TRBV6-6 and TRBJ2-1; 8 bases are a match to TRBD2. The trim removed 4 bases at V and 3 bases at J, leaving 8 bases unmatched. The CDR3 runs to 16 residues. Germline V gene sequence: CDR1 MNHNY, CDR2 SVGAGI (reference sequence). CDR3 nucleotide sequence: TGTGCCAGCAGTTCGGCCGGGGGGGCCGGCTACAATGAGCAGTTCTTC. This encodes CASSSAGGAGYNEQFF.

The V and J genes are TRBV6-6 and TRBJ1-6, with a weak D call TRBD1 (5 bases). CDR3 length: 16 amino acids. Trimming cost V 0 bases and J 8 bases, with 14 bases left between them. Germline assignment: CDR1 MNHNY and CDR2 SVGAGI (reference sequence). The CDR3 coding sequence is TGTGCCAGCAGTTACTCGCCCGACGGGACCTATTCACCCCTCCACTTT. This encodes CASSYSPDGTYSPLHF.

J is TRBJ2-2 and V is TRBV7-7; D call uncertain. Germline V gene lookup returns CDR1 SSHAT and CDR2 FNYEAQ (reference sequence). The CDR3 is 13 residues long. V lost 4 bases and J 0 bases, leaving 3 bases between the germline ends. The CDR3 loop reads CASSSSNTGELFF. The CDR3 DNA sequence: TGTGCCAGCAGCTCCTCGAACACCGGGGAGCTGTTTTTT.